This T cell receptor (beta chain) was identified during a study of CD8 T cells in ankylosing spondylitis. This CDR3 comprises 16 residues. The germline gives CDR1 MGHDK, CDR2 SYGVNS. Trimming took 5 bases from V and 1 from J; bases not matched to a gene: 7. In its sample, this clonotype was seen a few times. TCRdb reprocessed the 5' RACE reads with MiXCR, giving one entry per CDR3 protein. Here the sample spans around 120,000 distinct CDR3 sequences, roughly 13% being singletons. This TCR came from a female donor with ankylosing spondylitis or in good health (not recorded which). The sequenced material came from blood, either unsorted or a sorted T cell fraction (not recorded which). The rearrangement joins TRBV25-1 to TRBJ2-3; 9 nucleotides line up with TRBD1. For the CDR3, the DNA is TGTGCCAGCAGTTTAACAGGGGGCAGCGGCACAGATACGCAGTATTTT. This codes for CASSLTGGSGTDTQYF.